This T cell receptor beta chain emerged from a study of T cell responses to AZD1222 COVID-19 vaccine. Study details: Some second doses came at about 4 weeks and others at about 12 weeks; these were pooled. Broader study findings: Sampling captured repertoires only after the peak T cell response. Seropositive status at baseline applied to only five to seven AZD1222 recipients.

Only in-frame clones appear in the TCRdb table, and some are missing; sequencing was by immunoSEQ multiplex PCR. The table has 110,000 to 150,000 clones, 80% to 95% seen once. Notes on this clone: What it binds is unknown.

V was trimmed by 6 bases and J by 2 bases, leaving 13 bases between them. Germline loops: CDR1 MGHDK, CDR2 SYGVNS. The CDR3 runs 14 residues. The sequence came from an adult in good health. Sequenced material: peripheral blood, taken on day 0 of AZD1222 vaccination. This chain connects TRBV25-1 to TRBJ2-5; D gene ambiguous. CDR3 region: CASSPMLGQETQYF. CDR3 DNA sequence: TGTGCCAGCAGCCCGATGTTAGGTCAAGAGACCCAGTACTTC.